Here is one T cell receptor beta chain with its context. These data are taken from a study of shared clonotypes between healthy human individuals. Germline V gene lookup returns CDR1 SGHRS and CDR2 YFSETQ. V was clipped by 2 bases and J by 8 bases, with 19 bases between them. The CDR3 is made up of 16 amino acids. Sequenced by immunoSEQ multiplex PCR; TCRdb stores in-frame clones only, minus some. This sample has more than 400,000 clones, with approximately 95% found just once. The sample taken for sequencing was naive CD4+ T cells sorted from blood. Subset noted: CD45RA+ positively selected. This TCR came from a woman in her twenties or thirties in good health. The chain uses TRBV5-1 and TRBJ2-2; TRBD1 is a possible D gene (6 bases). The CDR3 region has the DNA TGCGCCAGCAGCTTCACGAGACAGGACGTTCTTGGGGAGCTGTTTTTT. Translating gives CASSFTRQDVLGELFF.